The rows below give T cell receptor beta chains drawn from one sample of a study of blood T cell repertoires in COVID-19. The table came from immunoSEQ multiplex PCR; TCRdb's copy has only in-frame clones and leaves some out. The sample yields roughly 28,000 clones, about 90% seen once. Sequencing was done on a sample of peripheral blood. These receptors were obtained from a human donor in a cohort sampled during active COVID-19. Both conserved end residues are part of each CDR3. Fields, in order: D gene, clone size, V gene, J gene, CDR3 DNA, CDR3 protein. The D gene is left open where the match is weak. Clone size is shown for a subset of rows, as once, few, many or a class of expanded clone.

TRBD1,-,TRBV2,TRBJ2-1,TGTGCCAGCAGTACAGGGGGCGCGGGGAATGAGCAGTTCTTC,CASSTGGAGNEQFF
TRBD2,-,TRBV3-1/TRBV3-2,TRBJ2-5,TGTGCCAGCAGCCTCCTACTAGCGGGAGGGAAAGAGACCCAGTACTTC,CASSLLLAGGKETQYF
-,once,TRBV6-5,TRBJ2-2,TGTGCCAGCAGTTCGGGGGTTGTCGCCGGGGAGCTGTTTTTT,CASSSGVVAGELFF
-,-,TRBV7-6,TRBJ2-7,TGTGCCAGCAGCCTTAAGCGGCAATTGAGGAGGGACGCATACGAGCAGTACTTC,CASSLKRQLRRDAYEQYF
-,-,TRBV6-1,TRBJ2-5,TGTGCCAGCAGTGAATCTCGGCTAGCGCTAGAGACCCAGTACTTC,CASSESRLALETQYF
TRBD2,once,TRBV10-3,TRBJ2-2,TGTGCCATCAGTCAGGTGGCCGGGGGGGCCGGGGAGCTGTTTTTT,CAISQVAGGAGELFF
-,-,TRBV27,TRBJ2-5,TGTGCCAGCAGTTTAAGCCAGGTGGGGACCCAGTACTTC,CASSLSQVGTQYF
-,-,TRBV10-2,TRBJ2-7,TGCGCCAGCAGTCCCGGGAGAGGTTCCGAGCAGTACTTC,CASSPGRGSEQYF
TRBD1,-,TRBV5-1,TRBJ2-4,TGCGCCAGCAGCACGACAGGGATCCCGGACATTCAGTACTTC,CASSTTGIPDIQYF
TRBD1,-,TRBV6-1,TRBJ1-5,TGTGCCAGCAGTGAAGCGGGGACAGGGGGCCATCAGCCCCAGCATTTT,CASSEAGTGGHQPQHF